The clone carrying this T cell receptor (beta chain) occurred many times. The sample is drawn from a study of T cells in Graves' hyperthyroidism and ophthalmopathy. From germline, CDR1 is LNHNV and CDR2 YYDKDF (reference sequence). V lost 5 bases and J 4 bases, leaving 9 bases between the germline ends. This CDR3 contains 13 residues. Amplification yielded TCR beta CDR3 regions, with RNA transcripts as the source. With the HTBI primer set, the TCR CDR3 went through a first round of RT-PCR. TCRdb independently ran MiXCR on the multiplex PCR reads; one entry per CDR3 protein. Here the sample spans 600,000 to 700,000 distinct CDR3 sequences, 40% to 55% being singletons.

V and J are TRBV15 and TRBJ1-5; tentative D call: TRBD1 (5 bases). Sequencing was done on a sample of peripheral blood or thyroid tissue (not recorded which). This clonotype was obtained from an adult man with Graves' disease, either hyperthyroidism or ophthalmopathy (not recorded which). The CDR3 nucleotides read TGTGCCACCAGCGAGAGACAGAATCAGCCCCAGCATTTT. This codes for CATSERQNQPQHF.